Listed here are 7 T cell receptor beta chains from one sample, sequenced in a study of blood T cells in healthy people across ages (dated by TCRdb to about 2015). The library was prepared using 5' RACE. These reads were obtained on an Illumina HiSeq 2500. The second PCR ran for about 6 to 12 cycles and used a J-beta primer mix along with a sample-barcoded 5' primer. The raw public data were reprocessed by TCRdb itself: fastp quality trimming at Q25, MiXCR clonotype calling, in-frame beta chains only. Under each unique CDR3 protein, matching rows form one entry showing the most common genes and DNA. For this sample there are hundreds of thousands of distinct CDR3 sequences; 44% appear just once. The leading ten clones occupy about a fifth of the sample. The specimen sequenced was blood. These receptors all come from a man between 60 and 70 years old in good health.

This clonotype came up a few times. The chain recombines TRBV4-3 with TRBJ2-1, with TRBD1 identical over 9 bases. Per the germline V gene, CDR1 is LGHNA and CDR2 is YSLEER. This CDR3 spans 15 amino acids. Trimming took 3 bases from V and 8 from J; bases not matched to a gene: 8. In DNA form, the CDR3 reads TGCGCCAGCAGCCAGTCCGGGACAGGGAATGATGAGCAGTTCTTC. Its protein product is CASSQSGTGNDEQFF.

The chain combines TRBV4-3 with TRBJ2-5, with 9 bases matching TRBD1. The CDR3 covers 15 residues. V shed 3 bases, J shed 3 bases, and the junction held 5 bases outside the gene matches. CDR1 is LGHNA, CDR2 YSLEER, per germline. The CDR3: CASSHGTGLKETQYF. CDR3 bases: TGCGCCAGCAGCCACGGGACAGGGTTAAAAGAGACCCAGTACTTC.

The V and J genes are TRBV18 and TRBJ2-4; the match to TRBD2 covers 7 bases. Unmatched junction bases numbered 7, after V lost 2 bases and J lost 0 bases. The CDR3 has 17 amino acids. The germline CDR1 and CDR2 sequences are KGHSH and LQKENI. In DNA form, the CDR3 reads TGTGCCAGCTCACCAGGTATCGGGGAGGGAGCCAAAAACATTCAGTACTTC. Translation gives CASSPGIGEGAKNIQYF. Complete variable domain (other parts from reference TRBV18 and TRBJ2-4): NAGVMQNPRHLVRRRGQEARLRCSPMKGHSHVYWYRQLPEEGLKFMVYLQKENIIDESGMPKERFSAEFPKEGPSILRIQQVVRGDSAAYFCASSPGIGEGAKNIQYFGAGTRLSVL.

This clonotype was detected a few times. The chain uses TRBV9 and TRBJ1-2; 7 nucleotides align to TRBD1. The CDR3 loop spans 14 amino acids. The junction had 4 bases not matched to a gene; V was cut back by 3 bases and J by 2 bases. Germline values: CDR1 SGDLS, CDR2 YYNGEE. DNA for the CDR3: TGTGCCAGCAGCGGAATGGGACAGAACTATGGCTACACCTTC. Residues: CASSGMGQNYGYTF.

The gene calls are TRBV30 and TRBJ2-3, with 11 bases fitting TRBD2. This CDR3 region has 14 residues. Germline CDR1 reads GTSNPN; CDR2 reads SVGIG (reference sequence). The ends lost 3 bases at V and 1 base at J; junction bases unmatched: 0. This chain's CDR3 is CAWRLAGGTDTQYF. DNA of the CDR3: TGTGCCTGGAGACTAGCGGGGGGCACAGATACGCAGTATTTT.

V usage is TRBV6-5 and J usage is TRBJ2-6; D unresolved. The germline gives CDR1 MNHEY, CDR2 SVGAGI. This CDR3 contains 15 residues. With 8 bases removed from V and 0 bases from J, the gap between germline ends came to 11 bases. CDR3 residues: CASGSDRSGANVLTF. The CDR3 DNA sequence: TGTGCCAGCGGCAGCGACCGCTCTGGGGCCAACGTCCTGACTTTC.

A few counts support this clonotype. The V gene is TRBV7-9, the J gene TRBJ2-5, with D unresolved. V dropped 4 bases and J dropped 3 bases, with 12 bases sitting between them. Germline V lookup: CDR1 SEHNR, CDR2 FQNEAQ (reference sequence). The CDR3 is 14 residues long. CDR3 sequence: CASSWSGPKETQYF. The CDR3 DNA follows: TGTGCCAGCAGCTGGAGTGGGCCCAAAGAGACCCAGTACTTC.